Below are 27 T cell receptor beta chains sequenced from a single sample in a study of OX40 agonist ivuxolimab in advanced cancers. TCRdb keeps only in-frame clones here, not all; method: immunoSEQ multiplex PCR. The sample comprises about 31,000 clones, less than 90% of which are singletons, and over 25% rests with the top ten. Material: CD4+ or CD8+ T cells sorted from blood, obtained in a trial of the OX40 agonist ivuxolimab. These receptors were taken from an adult with an advanced solid tumor such as melanoma, head and neck, liver or kidney cancer.

The chain is built from TRBV7-9 and TRBJ2-7; 7 bases line up with TRBD2. Looked up from germline, CDR1 is SEHNR and CDR2 is FQNEAQ (reference sequence). V lost 5 bases to trimming and J lost 2 bases; unmatched junction nucleotides: 18. The CDR3 loop spans 18 amino acids. This CDR3 reads CASSPWDVKRGKTYEQYF. The CDR3 region has the DNA TGTGCCAGCAGCCCCTGGGACGTGAAGCGGGGAAAGACCTACGAGCAGTACTTC.

The chain recombines TRBV9 with TRBJ2-1; 12 bases fit TRBD2. V dropped 3 bases and J dropped 4; count of bases not matched to a gene: 2. CDR1 is SGDLS and CDR2 is YYNGEE in the germline V gene. The CDR3 extends over 15 amino acids. CDR3 residues: CASSGTSGTYNEQFF. CDR3 DNA sequence: TGTGCCAGCAGCGGGACTAGCGGGACGTACAATGAGCAGTTCTTC.

Written as DNA, the CDR3 is TGCAGCGTTATTTCGGCCAACGTCCTGACTTTC. Translated, it gives CSVISANVLTF. V usage is TRBV29-1 and J usage is TRBJ2-6; the D is unclear. The CDR3 extends over 11 amino acids. Trimming removed 5 bases at V and 6 bases at J, with 5 bases between. CDR1 SQVTM and CDR2 ANQGSEA come from the germline V gene.

This rearrangement joins TRBV5-6 to TRBJ2-7; 9 positions match TRBD2. Germline-derived CDR1 and CDR2 are SGHDT and YYEEEE. The trim removed 1 base at V and 2 bases at J, leaving 10 bases unmatched. This CDR3 spans 17 amino acids. DNA for the CDR3: TGTGCCAGCAGCTTGATGGGGCTAGCGGGGATTACCTACGAGCAGTACTTC. Translating gives CASSLMGLAGITYEQYF.

This chain links TRBV6-1 with TRBJ2-7, with D unresolved. The CDR3 loop spans 16 amino acids. Germline-derived CDR1 and CDR2 are MNHNS and SASEGT. The germline V and J ends were trimmed by 4 bases and 0 bases, with 16 bases remaining between them. CDR3 sequence: CASSAAVGRSSYEQYF. The CDR3, as DNA: TGTGCCAGCAGTGCCGCCGTGGGCCGGAGCTCCTACGAGCAGTACTTC.

This chain joins TRBV10-3 and TRBJ1-5; D perhaps matches TRBD1 (5 bases). Per germline, CDR1 ENHRY and CDR2 SYGVKD. V was cut by 3 bases and J by 5 bases, with 8 bases left in between. The CDR3 contains 13 residues. Here the CDR3 reads CAISESGDQPQHF. CDR3 coding DNA: TGTGCCATCAGTGAATCGGGGGATCAGCCCCAGCATTTT.

The rearrangement links TRBV28 to TRBJ2-2; D possibly corresponds to TRBD2 (6 bases). CDR1 and CDR2 (germline): MDHEN, SYDVKM. V lost 5 bases and J 7 bases, leaving 20 bases between the germline ends. The CDR3 totals 16 residues. This CDR3 reads CASSGARLEAYGELFF. The CDR3 nucleotides read TGTGCCAGCAGTGGGGCAAGACTAGAGGCCTACGGGGAGCTGTTTTTT.

This chain uses TRBV10-3 with TRBJ1-1, with unresolved D. V was trimmed by 2 bases and J by 5 bases, leaving 9 bases between them. Per germline, CDR1 ENHRY and CDR2 SYGVKD. This CDR3 is built from 13 residues. The CDR3, as DNA: TGTGCCATCAGTGAGGTGGCGGGGACTGAAGCTTTCTTT. Its translation: CAISEVAGTEAFF.

The chain joins TRBV9 to TRBJ2-1; TRBD2 is a possible D gene (6 bases). The germline CDR1 and CDR2 sequences are SGDLS and YYNGEE. V lost 4 bases and J lost 1, with 15 bases in between. The CDR3 contains 16 residues. The CDR3 sequence is CASSPRGIRSYNEQFF. The CDR3 nucleotides read TGTGCCAGCAGCCCACGGGGGATCAGGTCCTACAATGAGCAGTTCTTC.

This clone is medium-sized. Additional DNA sequences in this sample encode the identical CDR3. The rearrangement uses TRBV28 and TRBJ2-3; D is unresolved. Trimming pared 3 bases from V and 3 bases from J, leaving 10 bases between. CDR3 length equals 14 residues. Per germline, CDR1 MDHEN and CDR2 SYDVKM. The chain's CDR3 is CASSFLSGTDTQYF. In nucleotides, the CDR3 is TGTGCCAGCAGTTTTCTTTCGGGTACAGATACGCAGTATTTT.

The DNA for the CDR3 is TGTGCCAGCAGCTTAGTCGGCGCGCGTACTAGCACAGATACGCAGTATTTT. The encoded protein is CASSLVGARTSTDTQYF. The chain joins TRBV7-9 to TRBJ2-3; D is unclear. The CDR3 contains 17 residues. V was shortened by 1 base and J by 0 bases, with 14 bases between the two germline ends. CDR1 and CDR2 (germline): SEHNR, FQNEAQ (reference sequence).

The V and J genes are TRBV9 and TRBJ2-1; 10 nucleotides align to TRBD2. The length of the CDR3 is 15 residues. The ends lost 3 bases at V and 6 bases at J; junction bases unmatched: 6. CDR1 and CDR2 from the germline V gene are SGDLS and YYNGEE. The CDR3 loop reads CASSASGTSVNEQFF. For the CDR3, the DNA is TGTGCCAGCAGCGCCTCCGGGACTAGCGTCAATGAGCAGTTCTTC.

The rearrangement links TRBV11-3 to TRBJ2-3; 9 bases match TRBD2. Trimming removed 4 bases from V and 0 bases from J; junction bases left unmatched: 5. The germline CDR1 and CDR2 sequences are SGHNT and YENEEA. The CDR3 length is 16 residues. The CDR3 spells CASSSKREDSTDTQYF. CDR3 sequence (DNA): TGTGCCAGCAGCTCCAAGCGGGAGGACAGCACAGATACGCAGTATTTT.

The rearrangement joins TRBV29-1 to TRBJ2-7, with 8 nucleotides matching TRBD2. The length of the CDR3 is 11 residues. After removal of 4 bases from V and 7 bases from J, the junction contained 3 bases not matched to a gene. Germline CDR1 SQVTM, CDR2 ANQGSEA. The CDR3 is CSVGTSKEQYF. CDR3 DNA sequence: TGCAGCGTTGGGACTAGCAAAGAGCAGTACTTC.

This chain links TRBV5-4 with TRBJ1-1, with D possibly TRBD1 on 5 matching bases. Trimming shortened V by 3 bases and J by 1 base, and 10 bases separated the two germline ends. This CDR3 is 14 amino acids long. CDR1 is SGHNT and CDR2 is YYREEE in the germline V gene (reference sequence). The CDR3 region is CASSSLTGNTEAFF. CDR3 nucleotide sequence: TGTGCCAGCAGCTCTCTTACAGGGAACACTGAAGCTTTCTTT.

This clone is a singleton in its sample. The rearrangement uses TRBV5-6 and TRBJ1-5, with 7 positions matching TRBD1. This CDR3 region has 13 residues. V dropped 4 bases and J dropped 7; count of bases not matched to a gene: 5. Per germline, CDR1 SGHDT and CDR2 YYEEEE. The CDR3 coding sequence is TGTGCCAGCAGCGTGCAGGGGGGACAGCCCCAGCATTTT. Translated: CASSVQGGQPQHF.

The chain employs TRBV5-4 and TRBJ1-3; D remains unclear. Trimming shortened V by 0 bases and J by 0 bases, and 10 bases separated the two germline ends. Germline lookup yields CDR1 SGHNT and CDR2 YYREEE (reference sequence). The CDR3 extends over 16 amino acids. The CDR3, as DNA: TGTGCCAGCAGCTTGGTCGCGGAGGCCTCTGGAAACACCATATATTTT. Protein: CASSLVAEASGNTIYF.

In nucleotides, the CDR3 is TGTGCCATCAGGGCACTAGTTGATAGGGCGGATGAGCAGTTCTTC. This sequence encodes CAIRALVDRADEQFF. The genes are TRBV10-3 and TRBJ2-1; D perhaps matches TRBD2 (5 bases). The length of the CDR3 is 15 residues. Looked up from germline, CDR1 is ENHRY and CDR2 is SYGVKD. V was cut by 6 bases and J by 8 bases, with 20 bases left in between.

J is TRBJ2-1 and V is TRBV7-3; 12 bases match TRBD1. Per the germline V gene, CDR1 is SGHTA and CDR2 is FQGTGA. The CDR3 length is 16 residues. V lost 1 base, J lost 9 bases, and 7 bases stayed unmatched. CDR3 DNA sequence: TGTGCCAGCAGCTTAAGGGCGGGACAGGGGGCCGGTGAGCAGTTCTTC. The encoded protein is CASSLRAGQGAGEQFF.

This clone was recorded only once. J is TRBJ2-2 and V is TRBV19; 7 nucleotides align to TRBD2. V lost 4 bases, J lost 4 bases, and 12 bases stayed unmatched. This CDR3 comprises 17 residues. The V gene's germline CDR1 is LNHDA and CDR2 SQIVND (reference sequence). CDR3 residues: CASSTINPSGSTGELFF. The CDR3 DNA is TGTGCCAGTAGTACGATTAATCCTAGCGGTAGCACCGGGGAGCTGTTTTTT.

The chain employs TRBV7-3 and TRBJ1-2; TRBD1 matches 7 bases. V gave up 4 bases and J gave up 2 bases; unmatched junction bases: 10. CDR1 and CDR2 from the germline V gene are SGHTA and FQGTGA. The CDR3 is made up of 16 amino acids. In nucleotides, the CDR3 is TGTGCCAGCAGCTCCGGGGGACTGGGACAGAACTATGGCTACACCTTC. Translated: CASSSGGLGQNYGYTF.

The chain joins TRBV9 to TRBJ2-5; D possibly matches TRBD1 or TRBD2 (5 bases each). The V end lost 3 bases, the J end lost 3 bases, and 15 bases lay between the germline ends. The CDR3 spans 15 residues. Per germline, CDR1 SGDLS and CDR2 YYNGEE. CDR3 sequence: CASSAEGTVEETQYF. The CDR3, as DNA: TGTGCCAGCAGCGCCGAGGGGACGGTCGAAGAGACCCAGTACTTC. The full variable domain, rest sourced from reference TRBV9 and TRBJ2-5, is DSGVTQTPKHLITATGQRVTLRCSPRSGDLSVYWYQQSLDQGLQFLIQYYNGEERAKGNILERFSAQQFPDLHSELNLSSLELGDSALYFCASSAEGTVEETQYFGPGTRLLVL.

CDR3 in amino acids: CASSPRPGGREKLFF. Written as DNA, the CDR3 is TGTGCCAGCAGCCCCCGGCCAGGGGGTAGGGAAAAACTGTTTTTT. This chain uses TRBV7-2 with TRBJ1-4, with TRBD1 matching over 7 bases. CDR3 length: 15 amino acids. The ends lost 5 bases at V and 8 bases at J; junction bases unmatched: 11. The germline V gene has CDR1 SGHTA and CDR2 FQGNSA.

This clone was seen a single time. The chain couples TRBV6-1 to TRBJ2-7; D not resolved. The CDR3 sequence is 11 residues long. Germline CDR1 is MNHNS and CDR2 is SASEGT. Trimming took 6 bases from V and 3 from J, leaving 6 bases between them. The CDR3 spells CASRQNYEQYF. The CDR3 coding sequence is TGTGCCAGCAGACAGAACTACGAGCAGTACTTC.

V and J are TRBV11-2 and TRBJ1-2; D is possibly TRBD1 (6 bases). The CDR3 covers 14 residues. Trimming left V 4 bases short and J 2 bases short, with 11 bases between. Germline V CDR1 and CDR2: SGHAT, FQNNGV. The CDR3 reads CASSSSQGNYGYTF. For the CDR3, the DNA is TGTGCCAGCAGCTCCTCACAGGGAAACTATGGCTACACCTTC.

The chain combines TRBV7-9 with TRBJ1-2, with a possible D match to TRBD1 (5 bases). This CDR3 is built from 15 residues. V was pared by 3 bases and J by 4 bases, with 15 bases between. From germline, CDR1 is SEHNR and CDR2 FQNEAQ (reference sequence). The CDR3 protein is CASSLWGEQSYGYTF. CDR3 nucleotides: TGTGCCAGCAGCTTGTGGGGGGAGCAATCCTATGGCTACACCTTC. The full variable domain, in which reference TRBV7-9 and TRBJ1-2 provide the parts outside the CDR3, is DTGVSQNPRHKITKRGQNVTFRCDPISEHNRLYWYRQTLGQGPEFLTYFQNEAQLEKSRLLSDRFSAERPKGSFSTLEIQRTEQGDSAMYLCASSLWGEQSYGYTFGSGTRLTVV.

This chain uses TRBV27 with TRBJ1-2; the D gene is possibly TRBD1 (5 bases). V was cut by 5 bases and J by 6 bases, with 19 bases left in between. This CDR3 is built from 15 residues. Germline V gene lookup returns CDR1 MNHEY and CDR2 SMNVEV (reference sequence). The CDR3, as DNA: TGTGCCAGCAGTCTCTCCTCCGGGACTCACCATGGCTACACCTTC. It codes for CASSLSSGTHHGYTF.